This section outlines one T cell receptor (beta chain) sequence together with its context. The CDR3 ends on some other residue instead of the conserved phenylalanine or tryptophan, so this is likely a read error. The DNA is left out, because the CDR3 cannot be placed on it with certainty; the CDR3 is given as TCRdb lists it. These data are taken from a study of Graves' ophthalmopathy and Graves' hyperthyroidism. TCR beta CDR3 regions were amplified from RNA transcripts. The first-round RT-PCR employed HTBI primers together with the Qiagen OneStep RT-PCR kit. A multiplex PCR was then performed as the second round. A single record per CDR3 protein comes from TCRdb applying MiXCR to the multiplex PCR reads. This table holds hundreds of thousands of distinct CDR3 sequences, 40% found once. The CDR3 spans 8 amino acids, including both terminal residues. In germline, CDR1 is SNHLY, CDR2 FYNNEI.

Sample: peripheral blood. The chain combines TRBV2 with TRBJ1-4. The sequence came from an adult man with Graves' ophthalmopathy. The CDR3: CASSELTK.